These 18 T cell receptor beta chains came from one sample sequenced in a study of T cell responses to AZD1222 COVID-19 vaccine. Data came from immunoSEQ multiplex PCR; TCRdb stores just in-frame clones and leaves some out. The sample gives around 60,000 clones, around 82% of which show up once; 20% to 30% is in the top ten. The source material was peripheral blood, sampled 28 days after the second AZD1222 dose. These receptors all stem from an adult who received the AZD1222 COVID-19 vaccine.

The genes are TRBV4-3 and TRBJ1-6; 8 bases are shared with TRBD1. This CDR3 has 15 amino acids. Germline CDR1 is LGHNA and CDR2 is YSLEER. V trimming: 1 base; J trimming: 6 bases; junction bases outside the gene matches: 2. CDR3 amino acids: CASSQGQGFNSPLHF. DNA of the CDR3: TGCGCCAGCAGCCAAGGACAGGGGTTTAATTCACCCCTCCACTTT.

The chain combines TRBV19 with TRBJ2-6; 12 nucleotides match TRBD1. Germline lookup yields CDR1 LNHDA and CDR2 SQIVND (reference sequence). V lost 8 bases and J lost 2; bases outside the gene matches: 1. CDR3 size: 15 residues. CDR3 sequence: CASGTGGTGANVLTF. CDR3 coding DNA: TGTGCCAGTGGGACAGGGGGCACTGGGGCCAACGTCCTGACTTTC. Together with reference TRBV19 and TRBJ2-6, the CDR3 gives the full variable domain: DGGITQSPKYLFRKEGQNVTLSCEQNLNHDAMYWYRQDPGQGLRLIYYSQIVNDFQKGDIAEGYSVSREKKESFPLTVTSAQKNPTAFYLCASGTGGTGANVLTFGAGSRLTVL.

This rearrangement joins TRBV24-1 to TRBJ2-3; D possibly uses TRBD1 or TRBD2 (6 bases each). This CDR3 spans 16 amino acids. Germline V gene lookup returns CDR1 KGHDR and CDR2 SFDVKD. Deletions cut 4 bases from V and 0 bases from J, with 13 bases between. The CDR3 DNA reads as TGTGCCACCAGTGACCCCGGGGGCCCGAGCACAGATACGCAGTATTTT. Amino acids: CATSDPGGPSTDTQYF.

This clone appeared a few times. In DNA, the CDR3 is TGTGCCAGTACCTTATACAGGGACAACACCGGGGAGCTGTTTTTT. Amino acid sequence: CASTLYRDNTGELFF. V and J are TRBV19 and TRBJ2-2; a weak D match, TRBD1 (6 bases). CDR3 length: 15 residues. Trimming removed 7 bases at V and 2 bases at J, with 14 bases between. Germline V gene lookup returns CDR1 LNHDA and CDR2 SQIVND (reference sequence).

This chain joins TRBV6-6 and TRBJ2-1, with D perhaps matching TRBD2 (6 bases). The CDR3 runs to 12 residues. V was pared by 5 bases and J by 8 bases, with 10 bases between. Per germline, CDR1 MNHNY and CDR2 SVGAGI (reference sequence). The CDR3 protein is CASSRGGDEQFF. CDR3 nucleotide sequence: TGTGCCAGCAGTAGAGGAGGGGATGAGCAGTTCTTC.

The chain links TRBV7-3 to TRBJ1-1, with 8 bases fitting TRBD1. Trimming at V came to 5 bases and at J to 6 bases, leaving 11 bases not matched to a gene. Germline assignment: CDR1 SGHTA and CDR2 FQGTGA. This CDR3 comprises 15 residues. CDR3 DNA sequence: TGTGCCAGCAGCCCAAGAGGGACAGGCAGCTCTGAAGCTTTCTTT. It yields the protein CASSPRGTGSSEAFF.

The rearrangement links TRBV7-2 to TRBJ1-2; 7 bases agree with TRBD1. The CDR3 totals 13 residues. The V gene end was trimmed by 5 bases and the J gene end by 8 bases; junction bases not matched to a gene: 8. The germline V gene has CDR1 SGHTA and CDR2 FQGNSA. This CDR3 reads CASSHGTAGGYTF. CDR3 nucleotide sequence: TGTGCCAGCAGCCATGGGACAGCTGGCGGCTACACCTTC.

The chain uses TRBV11-3 and TRBJ2-1; 8 bases map to TRBD2. Losses at the gene ends were 4 bases for V and 0 bases for J; bases not matched to a gene: 11. Germline V gene sequence: CDR1 SGHNT, CDR2 YENEEA. The CDR3 covers 18 residues. The CDR3 protein is CASSSSGWGGSSYNEQFF. CDR3 nucleotides: TGTGCCAGCAGCTCTAGCGGGTGGGGGGGGAGCTCCTACAATGAGCAGTTCTTC.

The chain has TRBV13 and TRBJ1-4; 9 bases line up with TRBD1. V shed 5 bases and J 5 bases; nucleotides not matched to a gene: 12. This CDR3 comprises 17 residues. The germline gives CDR1 PRHDT, CDR2 FYEKMQ (reference sequence). The CDR3 sequence: CASSGPGQGSRNEKLFF. The CDR3 DNA reads as TGTGCCAGCAGCGGACCGGGACAGGGATCAAGAAATGAAAAACTGTTTTTT. Using reference TRBV13 and TRBJ1-4 for the parts outside the CDR3, the full variable domain is AAGVIQSPRHLIKEKRETATLKCYPIPRHDTVYWYQQGPGQDPQFLISFYEKMQSDKGSIPDRFSAQQFSDYHSELNMSSLELGDSALYFCASSGPGQGSRNEKLFFGSGTQLSVL.

The chain joins TRBV11-1 to TRBJ2-2; 8 bases map to TRBD1. With V trimmed by 2 bases and J by 5 bases, 1 base remained unmatched. Germline V CDR1 and CDR2: SGHAT, FQDESV (reference sequence). This CDR3 region has 14 residues. The chain's CDR3 is CASSLTGGTGELFF. The CDR3 DNA sequence: TGTGCCAGCAGCTTAACAGGGGGAACCGGGGAGCTGTTTTTT.

The CDR3 reads CASRRGGLNQPQHF. In DNA form, the CDR3 reads TGTGCCAGCAGGAGGGGGGGGCTCAATCAGCCCCAGCATTTT. V is TRBV25-1 and J is TRBJ1-5; TRBD1 might be the D (6 bases). The length of the CDR3 is 14 residues. The ends were cut back, 6 bases at V and 3 bases at J, with 12 bases in the middle. The germline gives CDR1 MGHDK, CDR2 SYGVNS. The whole variable domain, remainder taken from reference TRBV25-1 and TRBJ1-5, is EADIYQTPRYLVIGTGKKITLECSQTMGHDKMYWYQQDPGMELHLIHYSYGVNSTEKGDLSSESTVSRIRTEHFPLTLESARPSHTSQYLCASRRGGLNQPQHFGDGTRLSIL.

This rearrangement joins TRBV7-9 to TRBJ1-2; D gene unclear. The V end was cut by 6 bases, the J end by 2 bases, with 16 bases between. Germline V CDR1 and CDR2: SEHNR, FQNEAQ (reference sequence). The CDR3 is 15 residues long. CDR3 in amino acids: CASSFGFVPNYGYTF. CDR3 DNA: TGTGCCAGCAGTTTTGGCTTTGTGCCCAACTATGGCTACACCTTC.

The chain employs TRBV24-1 and TRBJ2-2; TRBD1 matches 10 bases. The germline V gene has CDR1 KGHDR and CDR2 SFDVKD. This CDR3 region has 16 residues. Germline trimming cut 1 base from V and 3 bases from J; bases unmatched to any gene: 1. The CDR3 region is CATSDFGTGDTGELFF. The CDR3 DNA reads as TGTGCCACCAGTGATTTCGGGACAGGGGACACCGGGGAGCTGTTTTTT.

V and J are TRBV4-1 and TRBJ1-2; no definite D call. V was clipped by 4 bases and J by 0 bases, with 15 bases between them. The CDR3 is 16 residues long. Germline CDR1 and CDR2: MGHRA and YSYEKL. This CDR3 is CASSPYAVLSNYGYTF. Written as DNA, the CDR3 is TGCGCCAGCAGCCCTTACGCGGTACTCTCTAACTATGGCTACACCTTC.

This clone was seen a single time. This rearrangement joins TRBV6-2 or TRBV6-3 to TRBJ1-1; a weak D match, TRBD1 (6 bases). The germline V gene encodes CDR1 MNHEY and CDR2 SVGEGT. V lost 2 bases and J 7 bases, leaving 11 bases between the germline ends. The CDR3 has 13 residues. The CDR3 loop reads CASSYEAGVEAFF. The CDR3 coding sequence is TGTGCCAGCAGTTACGAGGCAGGGGTTGAAGCTTTCTTT.

The chain couples TRBV28 to TRBJ2-3; D is unclear. V was pared by 5 bases and J by 2 bases, with 5 bases between. The CDR3 is made up of 12 amino acids. Germline CDR1 and CDR2: MDHEN and SYDVKM. The CDR3 sequence is CASSPHTDTQYF. The CDR3 DNA reads as TGTGCCAGCAGTCCCCACACAGATACGCAGTATTTT.

V usage is TRBV28 and J usage is TRBJ2-2; tentatively, D is TRBD2 (6 bases). With 2 bases removed from V and 4 bases from J, the gap between germline ends came to 14 bases. CDR3 length: 16 residues. Per the germline V gene, CDR1 is MDHEN and CDR2 is SYDVKM. CDR3 sequence: CASSLATSPATGELFF. The CDR3, as DNA: TGTGCCAGCAGTTTAGCAACTAGCCCAGCCACCGGGGAGCTGTTTTTT.

The chain combines TRBV5-6 with TRBJ1-1, with D perhaps TRBD1 (5 bases). CDR3 length: 17 amino acids. Trimming left V 0 bases short and J 5 bases short, with 20 bases between. The germline gives CDR1 SGHDT, CDR2 YYEEEE. The CDR3, as DNA: TGTGCCAGCAGCTTGGCCAGGGATGTGAACGGCGGGACTGAAGCTTTCTTT. Translating gives CASSLARDVNGGTEAFF.